This TCR beta chain was identified in a study of T cell responses to AZD1222 COVID-19 vaccine. Study outcomes and limitations: In a largely white British group with more females than males, clonal diversity was possibly underestimated. Only 5 to 7 AZD1222 recipients were seropositive at baseline.

Regarding this clone: The antigen is not known.

Per the germline V gene, CDR1 is SGHTA and CDR2 is FQGTGA. The CDR3 sequence is 13 residues long. Deletions cut 4 bases from V and 0 bases from J, with 6 bases between. TCRdb's table, derived via immunoSEQ multiplex PCR, lists solely in-frame clones and lacks some. The repertoire holds nearly 95,000 clones, with roughly nine tenths as singletons. The TCR was taken from an adult who received the AZD1222 COVID-19 vaccine. This chain uses TRBV7-3 with TRBJ1-1, with D possibly TRBD1 on 6 matching bases. The starting material was peripheral blood, obtained 28 days after the second AZD1222 dose. The CDR3 sequence is CASSSGVNTEAFF. In DNA form, the CDR3 reads TGTGCCAGCAGCTCAGGGGTGAACACTGAAGCTTTCTTT. The full variable domain, in which reference TRBV7-3 and TRBJ1-1 provide the parts outside the CDR3, is GAGVSQTPSNKVTEKGKYVELRCDPISGHTALYWYRQSLGQGPEFLIYFQGTGAADDSGLPNDRFFAVRPEGSVSTLKIQRTERGDSAVYLCASSSGVNTEAFFGQGTRLTVV.